The rows below give T cell receptor beta chains drawn from one sample of a study of T cell responses to AZD1222 COVID-19 vaccine. The method was immunoSEQ multiplex PCR; TCRdb's version includes in-frame clones alone and lacks a portion of them. This table holds 45,000 to 70,000 clones, 89% found once. The input for sequencing was peripheral blood, taken 28 days after the second AZD1222 dose. The origin of the receptors is an adult who received the AZD1222 COVID-19 vaccine. Each CDR3 is given with its conserved first and last residue. D genes are given only for firm matches. Not every row has a clone size; where given, it reads once, few, many or a size class.

TRBV10-1,TRBD1,TRBJ1-1,NA,CASLGQGATEAFF,TGCGCCAGCTTAGGACAGGGGGCCACTGAAGCTTTCTTT
TRBV29-1,NA,TRBJ2-1,NA,CSVEPHPLSSYNEQFF,TGCAGCGTTGAACCTCATCCCCTAAGCTCCTACAATGAGCAGTTCTTC
TRBV6-5,NA,TRBJ1-2,NA,CASSYSGQGTYGYTF,TGTGCCAGCAGTTACTCGGGGCAGGGCACCTATGGCTACACCTTC
TRBV7-9,TRBD2,TRBJ2-3,NA,CASRTPPYGTSEKDTQYF,TGTGCCAGCCGAACCCCCCCATACGGGACTAGCGAGAAAGATACGCAGTATTTT
TRBV2,NA,TRBJ1-6,NA,CASSTESSYNSPLHF,TGTGCCAGCAGTACCGAGAGCTCCTATAATTCACCCCTCCACTTT
TRBV3-1/TRBV3-2,NA,TRBJ2-1,NA,CASSQLFEQFF,TGTGCCAGCAGCCAGTTGTTTGAGCAGTTCTTC
TRBV6-5,NA,TRBJ1-1,NA,CASSPDMWNTEAFF,TGTGCCAGCAGCCCGGACATGTGGAACACTGAAGCTTTCTTT
TRBV3-1/TRBV3-2,NA,TRBJ1-1,NA,CASSQVLIGWREAFF,TGTGCCAGCAGCCAAGTACTTATTGGGTGGAGGGAAGCTTTCTTT
TRBV4-2,TRBD2,TRBJ2-3,NA,CASSQVGLAGDLRSTDTQYF,TGTGCCAGCAGCCAAGTTGGGCTAGCGGGGGACCTTCGTAGCACAGATACGCAGTATTTT
TRBV7-2,TRBD1,TRBJ1-3,few,CASSLGGPGQPIGNTIYF,TGTGCCAGCAGCTTGGGGGGTCCGGGACAGCCCATTGGAAACACCATATATTTT
TRBV5-4,NA,TRBJ1-2,NA,CASSLSSALYGYTF,TGTGCCAGCAGCTTGAGTTCAGCCCTCTATGGCTACACCTTC
TRBV5-4,TRBD1,TRBJ1-1,NA,CASSQGTVKVTEAFF,TGTGCCAGCAGCCAAGGGACAGTAAAAGTCACTGAAGCTTTCTTT
TRBV11-2,NA,TRBJ2-2,once,CASSPRGSKGGELFF,TGTGCCAGCAGCCCCCGAGGGTCGAAGGGCGGGGAGCTGTTTTTT
TRBV5-1,TRBD1,TRBJ1-6,once,CASSRGQGDSPLHF,TGCGCCAGCAGCCGGGGACAGGGTGATTCACCCCTCCACTTT
TRBV10-3,NA,TRBJ1-2,NA,CAISESVDRPYGYTF,TGTGCCATCAGTGAGTCGGTGGACAGACCCTATGGCTACACCTTC
TRBV2,NA,TRBJ1-3,NA,CASSVLPGSDGNTIYF,TGTGCCAGCAGTGTCCTTCCCGGGTCAGACGGAAACACCATATATTTT